This T cell receptor (beta chain) appears in the sequencing data of a study of T cells in tuberculosis. Across the whole study: A South African cohort included IGRA-negative adolescents, latently infected IGRA-positive adolescents and adults with active tuberculosis.

Noted time point: new active TB diagnosis, blood taken before or within 7 days of starting treatment. Sequencing used immunoSEQ multiplex PCR; TCRdb keeps in-frame clones, though not all of them. The sample records about 34,000 clones, around 90% being singletons. General study points: Active tuberculosis patients had shorter CDR3-alpha; the beta difference was nonsignificant.

This clone was seen only once. Its antigen is as yet unknown. Germline assignment: CDR1 MDHEN and CDR2 SYDVKM. Trimming cost V 3 bases and J 6 bases, with 12 bases left between them. The CDR3 totals 14 residues. The sequenced sample was PBMCs, obtained at tuberculosis diagnosis. The chain employs TRBV28 and TRBJ2-4; D is uncertain. The sequence was collected from an adult with tuberculosis. In DNA form, the CDR3 reads TGTGCCAGCAGTTTGTCCGACCCTAGAAACATTCAGTACTTC. This translates into CASSLSDPRNIQYF.